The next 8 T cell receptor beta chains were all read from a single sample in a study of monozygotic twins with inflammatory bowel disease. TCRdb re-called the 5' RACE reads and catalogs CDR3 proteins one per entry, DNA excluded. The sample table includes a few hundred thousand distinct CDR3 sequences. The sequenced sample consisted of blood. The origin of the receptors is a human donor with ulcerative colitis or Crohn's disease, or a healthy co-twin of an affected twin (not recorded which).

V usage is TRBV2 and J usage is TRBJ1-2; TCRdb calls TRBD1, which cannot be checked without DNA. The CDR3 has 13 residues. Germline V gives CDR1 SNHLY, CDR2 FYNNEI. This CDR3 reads CASSPDRGDGYTF.

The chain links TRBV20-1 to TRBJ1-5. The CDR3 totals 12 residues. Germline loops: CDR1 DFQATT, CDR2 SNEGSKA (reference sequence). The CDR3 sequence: CSARETNQPQHF.

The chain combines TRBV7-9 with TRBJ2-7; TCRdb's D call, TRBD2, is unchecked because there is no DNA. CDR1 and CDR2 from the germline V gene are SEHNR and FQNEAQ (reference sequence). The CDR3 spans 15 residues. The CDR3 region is CASSVLAGQSYEQYF. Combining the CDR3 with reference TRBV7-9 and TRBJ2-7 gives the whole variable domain DTGVSQNPRHKITKRGQNVTFRCDPISEHNRLYWYRQTLGQGPEFLTYFQNEAQLEKSRLLSDRFSAERPKGSFSTLEIQRTEQGDSAMYLCASSVLAGQSYEQYFGPGTRLTVT.

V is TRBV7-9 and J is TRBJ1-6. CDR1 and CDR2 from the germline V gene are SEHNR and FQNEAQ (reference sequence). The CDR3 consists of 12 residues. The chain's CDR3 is CASRPSDSPLHF.

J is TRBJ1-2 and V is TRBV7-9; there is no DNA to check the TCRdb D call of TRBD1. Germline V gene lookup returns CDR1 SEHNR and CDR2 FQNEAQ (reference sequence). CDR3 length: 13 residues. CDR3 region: CASSPATVYGYTF.

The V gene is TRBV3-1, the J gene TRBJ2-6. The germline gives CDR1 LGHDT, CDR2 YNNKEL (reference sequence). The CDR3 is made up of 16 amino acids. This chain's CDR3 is CASSQERNSGANVLTF. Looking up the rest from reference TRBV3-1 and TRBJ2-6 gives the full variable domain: DTAVSQTPKYLVTQMGNDKSIKCEQNLGHDTMYWYKQDSKKFLKIMFSYNNKELIINETVPNRFSPKSPDKAHLNLHINSLELGDSAVYFCASSQERNSGANVLTFGAGSRLTVL.

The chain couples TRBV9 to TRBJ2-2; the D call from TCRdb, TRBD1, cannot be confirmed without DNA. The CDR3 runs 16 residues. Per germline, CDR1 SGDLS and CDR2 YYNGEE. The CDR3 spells CASSPRTGGGTGELFF.

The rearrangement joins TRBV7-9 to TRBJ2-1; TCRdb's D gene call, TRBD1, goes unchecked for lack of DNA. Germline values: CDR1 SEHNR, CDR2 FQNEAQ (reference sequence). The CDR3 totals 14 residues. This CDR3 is CASSLAGTINEQFF.